The clone carrying this T cell receptor (beta chain) was seen a single time. Its antigen is unknown. A split of CD4+ cells into CD45RA+ naive and CD45RA-negative memory subsets was performed. This table comes from immunoSEQ multiplex PCR, and its TCRdb copy is limited to in-frame clones, with some not included. This sample has 2 million to 2.5 million clones, with under 95% found just once. This entry comes from a study of shared clonotypes between healthy human individuals. Study information: Donor ages ranged 18 to 49 years: a couple of women, a few men. Findings of the study overall: Investigators expected sequencing depth to affect clonotype sharing among donors.

The CDR3 has 16 residues. The chain couples TRBV1 to TRBJ2-7; TRBD2 reflects the table's D call only, with no check against the DNA. TRBV1 is reported as a pseudogene. Source material: naive CD4+ T cells from PBMCs. The subset here: CD45RA+ positively selected. This sequence originates from a man aged 18 to 35 in good health. Some clones in this sample may be carry-over from other donors' samples. The CDR3 sequence: CTSSQEVSQTSAEQYF. The CDR3 region has the DNA TGCACCAGCAGCCAAGAGGTTTCCCAGACTAGCGCCGAGCAGTACTTC.